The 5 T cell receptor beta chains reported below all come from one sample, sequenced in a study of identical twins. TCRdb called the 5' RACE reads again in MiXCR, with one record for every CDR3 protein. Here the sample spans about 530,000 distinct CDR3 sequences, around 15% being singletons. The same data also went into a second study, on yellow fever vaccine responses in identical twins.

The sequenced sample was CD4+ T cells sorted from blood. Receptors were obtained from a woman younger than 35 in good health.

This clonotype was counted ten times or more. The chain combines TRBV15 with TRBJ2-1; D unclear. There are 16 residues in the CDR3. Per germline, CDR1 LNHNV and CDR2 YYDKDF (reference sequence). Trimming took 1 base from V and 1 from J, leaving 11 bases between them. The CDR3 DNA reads TGTGCCACCAGCAGAGTCCGAGTCGGGTCCTACAATGAGCAGTTCTTC. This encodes CATSRVRVGSYNEQFF. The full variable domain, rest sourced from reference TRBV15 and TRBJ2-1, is DAMVIQNPRYQVTQFGKPVTLSCSQTLNHNVMYWYQQKSSQAPKLLFHYYDKDFNNEADTPDNFQSRRPNTSFCFLDIRSPGLGDTAMYLCATSRVRVGSYNEQFFGPGTRLTVL.

This chain's CDR3 is CASSEQGPVAGFGEQFF. DNA of the CDR3: TGTGCCAGCAGTGAACAAGGCCCTGTAGCGGGGTTTGGGGAGCAGTTCTTC. The chain couples TRBV6-1 to TRBJ2-1; 8 nucleotides line up with TRBD2. This CDR3 region has 17 residues. V lost 2 bases, J lost 10 bases, and 16 bases stayed unmatched. Germline lookup yields CDR1 MNHNS and CDR2 SASEGT.

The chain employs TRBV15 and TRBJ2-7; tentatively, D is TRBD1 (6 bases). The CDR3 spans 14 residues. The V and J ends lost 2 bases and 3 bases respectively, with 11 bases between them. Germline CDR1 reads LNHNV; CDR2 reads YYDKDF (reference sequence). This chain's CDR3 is CATSRRIQGYEQYF. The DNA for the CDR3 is TGTGCCACCAGCAGAAGGATACAGGGCTACGAGCAGTACTTC.

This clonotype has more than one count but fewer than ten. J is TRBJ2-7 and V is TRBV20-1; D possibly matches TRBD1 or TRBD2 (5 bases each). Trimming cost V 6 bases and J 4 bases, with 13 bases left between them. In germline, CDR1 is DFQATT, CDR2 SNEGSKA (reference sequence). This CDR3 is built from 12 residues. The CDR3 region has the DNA TGCAGTGCACCGGGACCTTCATACGAGCAGTACGTC. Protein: CSAPGPSYEQYV.

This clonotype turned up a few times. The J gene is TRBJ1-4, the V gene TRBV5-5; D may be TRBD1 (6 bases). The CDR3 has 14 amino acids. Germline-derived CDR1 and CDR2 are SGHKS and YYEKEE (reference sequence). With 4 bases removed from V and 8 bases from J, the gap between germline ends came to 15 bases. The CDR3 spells CASSTVGGGEKLFF. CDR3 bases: TGTGCCAGCAGCACTGTAGGGGGAGGAGAAAAACTGTTTTTT. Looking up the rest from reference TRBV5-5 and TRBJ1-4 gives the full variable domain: DAGVTQSPTHLIKTRGQQVTLRCSPISGHKSVSWYQQVLGQGPQFIFQYYEKEERGRGNFPDRFSARQFPNYSSELNVNALLLGDSALYLCASSTVGGGEKLFFGSGTQLSVL.